This T cell receptor beta chain was sequenced for a study of blood T cell repertoires in COVID-19. Study details: Researchers got acute and convalescent COVID-19 samples from the United States, Italy and Spain. PBMCs, B-cell-depleted T cells, or T cells provided the cDNA or gDNA that made up the material.

Germline CDR1 is KGHDR and CDR2 is SFDVKD. V shed 3 bases and J 5 bases; nucleotides not matched to a gene: 5. CDR3 size: 15 residues. Original processing notes: Amplification from reference gene primers served as the basis for estimated nucleated cell counts. The repertoire was sequenced with immunoSEQ multiplex PCR; TCRdb's copy has only in-frame clones and lacks some. The V and J calls and the clone size are those of that table, but D and trimming were determined from the DNA. The sample has about 110,000 clones; about 88% are singletons. Source material: peripheral blood. The sequence was collected from a man aged 40-50 years with acute or convalescent COVID-19. V usage is TRBV24-1 and J usage is TRBJ2-1, with 8 positions matching TRBD2. CDR3 region: CATSDDPGGNNEQFF. The CDR3 DNA is TGTGCCACCAGTGATGATCCGGGGGGGAACAATGAGCAGTTCTTC.